These T cell receptor beta chains were read from a single sample in a study of T-cell reconstitution after alpha-beta-depleted transplantation in children. MiXCR, run by TCRdb on the PCR reads, gives a single entry per CDR3 protein. The data contain hundreds of thousands of distinct CDR3 sequences, 32% of them seen just once; the ten biggest clones take up 2% to 3%. Material: PBMCs from the stem cell graft donor, obtained from the stem cell graft. All receptors derive from a human donor who donated a stem cell graft to a child with aplastic anemia. Each CDR3 is given with its conserved first and last residue. The order of the fields is CDR3 DNA, CDR3 protein, D gene, clone size, V gene, J gene. The D gene is left open where the match is weak. Expanded clones are given a class, and other clones once, few, many or no size at all.

CDR3nt: TGTGCCAGCTCTCCCGGGGCGCAGGGCTACACCTTC
CDR3aa: CASSPGAQGYTF
d_gene: NA
abundance: NA
v_gene: TRBV12-3/TRBV12-4
j_gene: TRBJ1-2

CDR3nt: TGTGCCAGCAGTAATGCGGGGGGGAGTAGTCAGCCCCAGCATTTT
CDR3aa: CASSNAGGSSQPQHF
d_gene: NA
abundance: NA
v_gene: TRBV6-1
j_gene: TRBJ1-5

CDR3nt: TGCGCCAGCAGCCGCGGGACAACCAACTACAATGAGCAGTTCTTC
CDR3aa: CASSRGTTNYNEQFF
d_gene: NA
abundance: NA
v_gene: TRBV5-1
j_gene: TRBJ2-1

CDR3nt: TGCAGCGTTCTGGGCAGAACCAACGAGCAGTACTTC
CDR3aa: CSVLGRTNEQYF
d_gene: NA
abundance: few
v_gene: TRBV29-1
j_gene: TRBJ2-7

CDR3nt: TGTGCCAGCAGCAAGGGTTCTCAGCGGGTGCACGCTACGCAGTATTTT
CDR3aa: CASSKGSQRVHATQYF
d_gene: NA
abundance: NA
v_gene: TRBV21-1
j_gene: TRBJ2-3

CDR3nt: TGCAGCGTTTCGGACAGCTCTTTAAACACTGAAGCTTTCTTT
CDR3aa: CSVSDSSLNTEAFF
d_gene: NA
abundance: few
v_gene: TRBV29-1
j_gene: TRBJ1-1

CDR3nt: TGCAGTGCTAGAGATCCTCAGGGGGACACCGGGGAGCTGTTTTTT
CDR3aa: CSARDPQGDTGELFF
d_gene: TRBD1
abundance: NA
v_gene: TRBV20-1
j_gene: TRBJ2-2

CDR3nt: TGCAGTGCTAGCCGAAGCGGATTTGACACAGATACGCAGTATTTT
CDR3aa: CSASRSGFDTDTQYF
d_gene: NA
abundance: NA
v_gene: TRBV20-1
j_gene: TRBJ2-3

CDR3nt: TGTGCCAGCAGTTTTGGTTCTCAGCTCACTACCTACGAGCAGTACTTC
CDR3aa: CASSFGSQLTTYEQYF
d_gene: NA
abundance: NA
v_gene: TRBV12-3/TRBV12-4
j_gene: TRBJ2-7

CDR3nt: TGCAGTGCTCCCGGGACGGGAAATCAGCCCCAGCATTTT
CDR3aa: CSAPGTGNQPQHF
d_gene: NA
abundance: few
v_gene: TRBV20-1
j_gene: TRBJ1-5

CDR3nt: TGCAGCGTTGTTTGGGGTGGAGAGACCCAGTACTTC
CDR3aa: CSVVWGGETQYF
d_gene: NA
abundance: NA
v_gene: TRBV29-1
j_gene: TRBJ2-5

CDR3nt: TGCAGTGCCTCCCCTAGCACAGATACGCAGTATTTT
CDR3aa: CSASPSTDTQYF
d_gene: NA
abundance: NA
v_gene: TRBV20-1
j_gene: TRBJ2-3

CDR3nt: TGTGCCAGCAGCTTAGTAGGAGGGGAAGAAAAACTGTTTTTT
CDR3aa: CASSLVGGEEKLFF
d_gene: NA
abundance: few
v_gene: TRBV7-8
j_gene: TRBJ1-4

CDR3nt: TGTGCCAGCAGCCCTAACACCTACGAGCAGTACTTC
CDR3aa: CASSPNTYEQYF
d_gene: NA
abundance: NA
v_gene: TRBV7-2
j_gene: TRBJ2-7

CDR3nt: TGTGCCAGTAGCTACGAAGACGGCGGACTAGCGATAGAGACCCAGTACTTC
CDR3aa: CASSYEDGGLAIETQYF
d_gene: TRBD2
abundance: NA
v_gene: TRBV6-2/TRBV6-3
j_gene: TRBJ2-5

CDR3nt: TGTGCCAGCAGCTTAGTTTTGACTAGCGTAGACACAGATACGCAGTATTTT
CDR3aa: CASSLVLTSVDTDTQYF
d_gene: TRBD2
abundance: NA
v_gene: TRBV7-8
j_gene: TRBJ2-3

CDR3nt: TGTGCCAGCAGTCCTACCGTTGGGGGGATCACTGAAGCTTTCTTT
CDR3aa: CASSPTVGGITEAFF
d_gene: NA
abundance: few
v_gene: TRBV12-3/TRBV12-4
j_gene: TRBJ1-1

CDR3nt: TGCAGTGCTAGAGATCTTCGAGGGGGGAGAGAAAAACTGTTTTTT
CDR3aa: CSARDLRGGREKLFF
d_gene: NA
abundance: NA
v_gene: TRBV20-1
j_gene: TRBJ1-4

CDR3nt: TGTGCCAGCAGTTACCAGGGCACAGATACGCAGTATTTT
CDR3aa: CASSYQGTDTQYF
d_gene: NA
abundance: few
v_gene: TRBV6-5
j_gene: TRBJ2-3

CDR3nt: TGTGCCACCAGTGAGGAGACAGGGTCTGGCACAGATACGCAGTATTTT
CDR3aa: CATSEETGSGTDTQYF
d_gene: TRBD1
abundance: NA
v_gene: TRBV24-1
j_gene: TRBJ2-3

CDR3nt: TGTGCCAGCAGCTTGACGAGTCCTGAGCAGTTCTTC
CDR3aa: CASSLTSPEQFF
d_gene: NA
abundance: once
v_gene: TRBV5-5
j_gene: TRBJ2-1

CDR3nt: TGTGCCAGCAGCTTAGGAACAGGGGTGGCCTACGAGCAGTACTTC
CDR3aa: CASSLGTGVAYEQYF
d_gene: TRBD1
abundance: once
v_gene: TRBV7-2
j_gene: TRBJ2-7

CDR3nt: TGTGCCAGCAGCTCCCGGGCGCGGGAGGGGGACACCGGGGAGCTGTTTTTT
CDR3aa: CASSSRAREGDTGELFF
d_gene: TRBD2
abundance: few
v_gene: TRBV11-3
j_gene: TRBJ2-2

CDR3nt: TGCGCCAGCAGCCAAGATGGGACAGCGACTAACTATGGCTACACCTTC
CDR3aa: CASSQDGTATNYGYTF
d_gene: TRBD1
abundance: NA
v_gene: TRBV4-1
j_gene: TRBJ1-2

CDR3nt: TGTGCCAGTAGTATCGGAAGTGTCCTGCGAGGATATGGCTACACCTTC
CDR3aa: CASSIGSVLRGYGYTF
d_gene: NA
abundance: few
v_gene: TRBV19
j_gene: TRBJ1-2

CDR3nt: TGTGCCAGCAGCCCCCATGGAGGGGAGCTGTTTTTT
CDR3aa: CASSPHGGELFF
d_gene: NA
abundance: NA
v_gene: TRBV5-4
j_gene: TRBJ2-2

CDR3nt: TGTGCCAGCAGCGACCCACCTAAAGGCACTGAAGCTTTCTTT
CDR3aa: CASSDPPKGTEAFF
d_gene: NA
abundance: NA
v_gene: TRBV6-2/TRBV6-3
j_gene: TRBJ1-1

CDR3nt: TGCAGCGTTCCGCGGGCGGGGACTGAAGCTTTCTTT
CDR3aa: CSVPRAGTEAFF
d_gene: NA
abundance: few
v_gene: TRBV29-1
j_gene: TRBJ1-1

CDR3nt: TGTGCCAGCAGCTTAGGCGGTAGATACACTGAAGCTTTCTTT
CDR3aa: CASSLGGRYTEAFF
d_gene: NA
abundance: few
v_gene: TRBV7-8
j_gene: TRBJ1-1

CDR3nt: TGTGCCAGCAGCCCGGCGCGGGGTAGAGGGGCCGGGGAGCTGTTTTTT
CDR3aa: CASSPARGRGAGELFF
d_gene: NA
abundance: NA
v_gene: TRBV11-3
j_gene: TRBJ2-2

CDR3nt: TGTGCCAGCAGTTTAACCCCCTTAAACGGGATCTACGAGCAGTACTTC
CDR3aa: CASSLTPLNGIYEQYF
d_gene: NA
abundance: few
v_gene: TRBV27
j_gene: TRBJ2-7

CDR3nt: TGTGCCAGCACCTCGGACCCCTGGGGCTACGAGCAGTACTTC
CDR3aa: CASTSDPWGYEQYF
d_gene: NA
abundance: NA
v_gene: TRBV27
j_gene: TRBJ2-7

CDR3nt: TGTGCCTGGAGTGTCGGCGGGAGCGCTCAAGAGACCCAGTACTTC
CDR3aa: CAWSVGGSAQETQYF
d_gene: TRBD2
abundance: NA
v_gene: TRBV30
j_gene: TRBJ2-5

CDR3nt: TGTGCCAGCAGGCCACTTCAAGGGAACACTGAAGCTTTCTTT
CDR3aa: CASRPLQGNTEAFF
d_gene: NA
abundance: NA
v_gene: TRBV28
j_gene: TRBJ1-1

CDR3nt: TGCAGTGCTCCCCGAATGGACAGGGTCGGTGAGCAGTTCTTC
CDR3aa: CSAPRMDRVGEQFF
d_gene: TRBD1
abundance: few
v_gene: TRBV20-1
j_gene: TRBJ2-1

CDR3nt: TGTGCCAGCAGCCTCAGGGGGCGCGTCCCAGATACGCAGTATTTT
CDR3aa: CASSLRGRVPDTQYF
d_gene: TRBD1
abundance: NA
v_gene: TRBV7-3
j_gene: TRBJ2-3

CDR3nt: TGCAGCGTTGTAGGTGGGGCTAGCGGGATGAGGTATCGGGGAGATACGCAGTATTTT
CDR3aa: CSVVGGASGMRYRGDTQYF
d_gene: TRBD2
abundance: NA
v_gene: TRBV29-1
j_gene: TRBJ2-3

CDR3nt: TGCAGTGCCAATAATCAGGGAGTCCCCTCCTACGAGCAGTACTTC
CDR3aa: CSANNQGVPSYEQYF
d_gene: NA
abundance: NA
v_gene: TRBV20-1
j_gene: TRBJ2-7

CDR3nt: TGTGCCAGCTCTACCCTCCGGGGGGATACGCAGTATTTT
CDR3aa: CASSTLRGDTQYF
d_gene: NA
abundance: NA
v_gene: TRBV7-2
j_gene: TRBJ2-3

CDR3nt: TGTGCCAGCAGCACTAGCGGGAGCTTTATTGGCACAGATACGCAGTATTTT
CDR3aa: CASSTSGSFIGTDTQYF
d_gene: TRBD2
abundance: NA
v_gene: TRBV11-3
j_gene: TRBJ2-3

CDR3nt: TGTGCCAGCAGCTCCCGGGACTCCAACTCCTACGAGCAGTACTTC
CDR3aa: CASSSRDSNSYEQYF
d_gene: NA
abundance: NA
v_gene: TRBV7-8
j_gene: TRBJ2-7

CDR3nt: TGTGCCTGGAGGGTCACAGCGAACACTGAAGCTTTCTTT
CDR3aa: CAWRVTANTEAFF
d_gene: NA
abundance: few
v_gene: TRBV30
j_gene: TRBJ1-1